What follows are 2 T cell receptor beta chains derived from one specimen sequenced in a study of T cell responses to AZD1222 COVID-19 vaccine (dated by TCRdb to about 2021). Read against the paper, the sample's time point label means: about 28 days (+/-7) after the second vaccine dose. The sample's treatment or condition label, decoded: meningococcal conjugate vaccine given as trial control. Receptor amplification or capture employed the immunoSEQ multiplex PCR assay. What TCRdb holds here is the immuneACCESS table cut down to in-frame rearrangements. Part of the clones is not present; checked against another copy, under half of the missing clones reflect an unresolved V gene, and the others are unexplained. Present in this sample are 120,000 or so clones, 80% to 95% of which were seen just once. The ten largest account for 3.5% to 4.5% of the sample. Material: peripheral blood, obtained 28 days after the second dose of the MenACWY control vaccine. These receptors all stem from an adult who received the MenACWY meningococcal vaccine as a control.

The gene calls are TRBV28 and TRBJ2-2; tentatively, D is TRBD2 (6 bases). Per the germline V gene, CDR1 is MDHEN and CDR2 is SYDVKM. This CDR3 comprises 20 residues. Deletions cut 2 bases from V and 2 bases from J, with 24 bases between. CDR3 protein: CASSLQRRVERSSNTGELFF. As DNA, the CDR3 is TGTGCCAGCAGTTTACAAAGGAGGGTGGAGAGATCGTCCAACACCGGGGAGCTGTTTTTT.

CDR3 in amino acids: CASSSARLGDSPLHF. The CDR3 DNA reads as TGTGCCAGCAGTTCCGCCCGCCTAGGAGATTCACCCCTCCACTTT. The V call is TRBV6-5, the J call TRBJ1-6; D unclear. This CDR3 has 15 amino acids. V was pared by 4 bases and J by 8 bases, with 15 bases between. Germline CDR1 reads MNHEY; CDR2 reads SVGAGI.